The present T cell receptor beta chain was sequenced within a study of beta chain features in type 1 diabetes. Points on this clone: Its specificity is not known.

Study-level results: People with Type 1 diabetes carried modestly yet significantly shorter TCRB CDR3s in all four CD4+ subsets. A definitive answer on HLA type influencing TCRB rearrangement was not reached here.

The authors reverse transcribed all of the isolated RNA, so sequencing captured expressed TCRB transcripts. This table comes from immunoSEQ multiplex PCR, and its TCRdb copy is limited to in-frame clones, with some not included. The data show over 200,000 clones, approximately 11% seen once. Germline V gives CDR1 SEHNR, CDR2 FQNEAQ (reference sequence). V shed 4 bases and J shed 5 bases, with 10 bases lying between them. The length of the CDR3 is 13 residues. The genes are TRBV7-9 and TRBJ2-3; possible D gene TRBD2, 5 bases. The TCR was taken from a man aged 25-45 years with type 1 diabetes. Sequencing used naive CD4+ T cells from blood. The CDR3 DNA reads as TGTGCCAGCAGCTCCTCGGGGAAAGATACGCAGTATTTT. Translating it yields CASSSSGKDTQYF.